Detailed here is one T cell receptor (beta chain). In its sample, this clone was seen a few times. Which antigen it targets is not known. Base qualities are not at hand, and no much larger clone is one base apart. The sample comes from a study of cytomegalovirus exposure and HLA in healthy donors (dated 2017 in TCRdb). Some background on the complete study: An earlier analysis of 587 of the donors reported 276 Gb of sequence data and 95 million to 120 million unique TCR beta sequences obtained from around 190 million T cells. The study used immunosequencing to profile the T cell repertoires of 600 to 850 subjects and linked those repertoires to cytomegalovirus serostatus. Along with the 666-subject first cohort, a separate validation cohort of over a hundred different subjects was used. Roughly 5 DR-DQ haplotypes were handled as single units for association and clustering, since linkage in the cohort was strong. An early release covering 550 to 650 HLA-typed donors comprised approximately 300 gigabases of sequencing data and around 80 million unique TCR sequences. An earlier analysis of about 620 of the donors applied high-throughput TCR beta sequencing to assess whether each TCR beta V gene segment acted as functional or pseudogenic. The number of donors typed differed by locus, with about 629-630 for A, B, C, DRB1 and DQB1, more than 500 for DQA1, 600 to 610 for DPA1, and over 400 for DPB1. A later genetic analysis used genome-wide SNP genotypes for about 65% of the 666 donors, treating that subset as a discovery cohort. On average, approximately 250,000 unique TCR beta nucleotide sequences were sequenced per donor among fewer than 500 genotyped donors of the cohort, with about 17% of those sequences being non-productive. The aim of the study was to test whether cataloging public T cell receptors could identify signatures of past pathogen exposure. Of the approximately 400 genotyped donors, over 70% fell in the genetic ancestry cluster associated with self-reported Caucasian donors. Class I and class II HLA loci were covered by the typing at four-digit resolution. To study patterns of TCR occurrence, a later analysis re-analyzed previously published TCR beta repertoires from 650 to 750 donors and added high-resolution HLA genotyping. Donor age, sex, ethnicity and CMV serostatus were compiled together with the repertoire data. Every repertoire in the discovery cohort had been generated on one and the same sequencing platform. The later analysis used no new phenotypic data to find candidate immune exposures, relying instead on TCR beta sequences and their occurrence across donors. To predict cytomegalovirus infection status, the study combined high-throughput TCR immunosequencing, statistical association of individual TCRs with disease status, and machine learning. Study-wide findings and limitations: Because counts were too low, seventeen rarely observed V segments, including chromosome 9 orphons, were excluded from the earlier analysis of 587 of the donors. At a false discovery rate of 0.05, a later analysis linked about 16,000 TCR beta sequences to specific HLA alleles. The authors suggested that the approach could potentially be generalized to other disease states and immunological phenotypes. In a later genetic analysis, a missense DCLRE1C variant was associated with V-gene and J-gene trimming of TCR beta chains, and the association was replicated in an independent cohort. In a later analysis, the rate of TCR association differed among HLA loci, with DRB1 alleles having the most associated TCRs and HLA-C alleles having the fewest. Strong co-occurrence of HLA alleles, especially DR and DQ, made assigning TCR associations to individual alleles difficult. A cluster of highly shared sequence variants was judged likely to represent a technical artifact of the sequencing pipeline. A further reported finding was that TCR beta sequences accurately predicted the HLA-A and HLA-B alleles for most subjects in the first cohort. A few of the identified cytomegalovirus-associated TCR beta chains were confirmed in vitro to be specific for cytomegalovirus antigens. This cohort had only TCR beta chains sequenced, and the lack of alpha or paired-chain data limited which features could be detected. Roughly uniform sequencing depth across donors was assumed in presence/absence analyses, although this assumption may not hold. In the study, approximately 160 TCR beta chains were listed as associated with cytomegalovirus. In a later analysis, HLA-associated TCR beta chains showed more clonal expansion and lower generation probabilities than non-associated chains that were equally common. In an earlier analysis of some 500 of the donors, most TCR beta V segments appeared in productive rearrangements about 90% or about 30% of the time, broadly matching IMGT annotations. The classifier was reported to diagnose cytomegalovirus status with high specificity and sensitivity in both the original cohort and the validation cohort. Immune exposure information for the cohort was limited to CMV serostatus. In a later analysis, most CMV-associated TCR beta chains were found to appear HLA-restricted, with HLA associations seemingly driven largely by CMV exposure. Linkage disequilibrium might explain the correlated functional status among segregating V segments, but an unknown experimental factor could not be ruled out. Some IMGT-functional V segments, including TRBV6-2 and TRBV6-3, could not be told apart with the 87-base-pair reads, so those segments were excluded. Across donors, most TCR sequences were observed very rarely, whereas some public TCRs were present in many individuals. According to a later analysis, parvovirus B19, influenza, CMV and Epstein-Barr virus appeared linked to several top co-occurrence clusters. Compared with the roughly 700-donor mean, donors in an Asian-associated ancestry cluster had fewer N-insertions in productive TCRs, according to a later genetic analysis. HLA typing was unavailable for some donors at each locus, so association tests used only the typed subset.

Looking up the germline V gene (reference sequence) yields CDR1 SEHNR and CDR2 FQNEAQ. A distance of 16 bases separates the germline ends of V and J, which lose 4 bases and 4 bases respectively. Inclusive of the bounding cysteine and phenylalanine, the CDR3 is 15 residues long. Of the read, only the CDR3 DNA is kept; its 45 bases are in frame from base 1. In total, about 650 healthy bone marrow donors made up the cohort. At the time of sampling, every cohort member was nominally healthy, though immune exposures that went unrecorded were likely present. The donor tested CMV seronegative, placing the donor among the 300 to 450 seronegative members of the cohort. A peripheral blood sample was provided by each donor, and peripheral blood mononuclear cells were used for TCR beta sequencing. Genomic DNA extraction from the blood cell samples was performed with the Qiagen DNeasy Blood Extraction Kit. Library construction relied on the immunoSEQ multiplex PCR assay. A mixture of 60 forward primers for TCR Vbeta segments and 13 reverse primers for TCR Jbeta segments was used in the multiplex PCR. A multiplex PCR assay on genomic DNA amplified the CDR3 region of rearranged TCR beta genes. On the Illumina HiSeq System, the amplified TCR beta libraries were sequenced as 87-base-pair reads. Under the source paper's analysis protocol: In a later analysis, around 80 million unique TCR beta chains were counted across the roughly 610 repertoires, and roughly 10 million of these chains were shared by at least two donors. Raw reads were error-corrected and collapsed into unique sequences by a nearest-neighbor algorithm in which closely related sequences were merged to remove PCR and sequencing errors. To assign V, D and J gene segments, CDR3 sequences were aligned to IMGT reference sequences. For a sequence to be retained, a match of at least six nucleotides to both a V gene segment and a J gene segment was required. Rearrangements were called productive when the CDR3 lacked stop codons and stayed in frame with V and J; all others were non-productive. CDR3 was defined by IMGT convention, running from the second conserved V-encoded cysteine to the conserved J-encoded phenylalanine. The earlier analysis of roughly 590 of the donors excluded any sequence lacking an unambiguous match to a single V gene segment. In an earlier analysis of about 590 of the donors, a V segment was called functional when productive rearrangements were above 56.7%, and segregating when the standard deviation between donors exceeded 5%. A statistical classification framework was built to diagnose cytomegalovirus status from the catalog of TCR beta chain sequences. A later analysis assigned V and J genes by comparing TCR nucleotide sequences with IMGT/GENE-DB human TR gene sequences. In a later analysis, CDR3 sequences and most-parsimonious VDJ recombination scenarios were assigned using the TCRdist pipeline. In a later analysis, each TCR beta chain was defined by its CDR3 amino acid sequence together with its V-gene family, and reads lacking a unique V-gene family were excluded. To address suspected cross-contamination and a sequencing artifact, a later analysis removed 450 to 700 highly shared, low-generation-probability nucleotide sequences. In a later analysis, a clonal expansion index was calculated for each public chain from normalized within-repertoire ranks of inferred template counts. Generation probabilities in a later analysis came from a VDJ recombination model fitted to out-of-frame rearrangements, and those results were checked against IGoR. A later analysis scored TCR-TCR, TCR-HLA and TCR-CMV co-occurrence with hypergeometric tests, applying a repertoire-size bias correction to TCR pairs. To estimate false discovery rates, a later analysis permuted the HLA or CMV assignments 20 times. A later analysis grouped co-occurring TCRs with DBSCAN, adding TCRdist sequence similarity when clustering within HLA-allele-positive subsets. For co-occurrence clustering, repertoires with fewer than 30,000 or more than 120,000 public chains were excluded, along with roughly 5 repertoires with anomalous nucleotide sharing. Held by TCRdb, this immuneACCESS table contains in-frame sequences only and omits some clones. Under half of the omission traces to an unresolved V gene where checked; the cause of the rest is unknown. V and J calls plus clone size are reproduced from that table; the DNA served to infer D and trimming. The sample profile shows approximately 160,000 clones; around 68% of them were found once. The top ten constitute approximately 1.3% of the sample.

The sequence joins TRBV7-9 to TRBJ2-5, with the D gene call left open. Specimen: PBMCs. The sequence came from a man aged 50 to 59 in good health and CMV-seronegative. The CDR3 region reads CASSSLWVPGETQYF. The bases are TGTGCCAGCAGCTCCTTGTGGGTACCGGGAGAGACCCAGTACTTC.